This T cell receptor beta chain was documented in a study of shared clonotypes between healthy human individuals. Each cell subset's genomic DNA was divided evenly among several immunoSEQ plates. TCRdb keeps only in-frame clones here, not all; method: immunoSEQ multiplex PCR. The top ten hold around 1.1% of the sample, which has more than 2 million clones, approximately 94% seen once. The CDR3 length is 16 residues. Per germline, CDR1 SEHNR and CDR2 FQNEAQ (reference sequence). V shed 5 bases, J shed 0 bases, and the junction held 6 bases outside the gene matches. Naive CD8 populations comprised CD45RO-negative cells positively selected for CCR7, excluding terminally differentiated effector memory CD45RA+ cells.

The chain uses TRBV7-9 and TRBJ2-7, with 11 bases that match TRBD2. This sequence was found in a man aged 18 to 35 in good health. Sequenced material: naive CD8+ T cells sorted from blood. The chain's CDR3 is CASSPVLAGVSYEQYF. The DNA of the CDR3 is TGTGCCAGCAGCCCAGTACTAGCGGGAGTCTCCTACGAGCAGTACTTC.